One and the same sample provided the 21 T cell receptor beta chains below, sequenced in a study of regulatory T cells in long-lasting Graves disease. Library construction for TCR beta used iRepertoire HTBI primers and Arm-PCR of CDR3 regions. TCRdb fed the multiplex PCR reads into MiXCR, producing one record per CDR3 protein. This table has some 200,000 distinct CDR3 sequences, roughly 18% appearing once. Time point of the sample: newly diagnosed GD, antithyroid drugs for less than 3 months. From RNA extracted from PBMCs, the TCR library was made. The sample was also linked to a second study, of T cells in Graves' hyperthyroidism and ophthalmopathy.

Specimen: peripheral blood mononuclear cells (PBMCs), collected at new diagnosis, from a patient treated with antithyroid drugs. These receptors were obtained from a woman aged 25 to 45 with Graves disease.

This clonotype was seen at least ten times. The chain is built from TRBV11-3 and TRBJ2-6, with D perhaps TRBD1 or TRBD2 (5 bases each). With 5 bases removed from V and 3 bases from J, the gap between germline ends came to 11 bases. The germline V gene encodes CDR1 SGHNT and CDR2 YENEEA. The CDR3 loop spans 15 amino acids. Here the CDR3 reads CASSPGAHGANVLTF. The CDR3 bases are TGTGCCAGCAGCCCCGGGGCGCATGGGGCCAACGTCCTGACTTTC.

This chain links TRBV30 with TRBJ2-3, with 8 bases aligning to TRBD2. Germline V gene data show CDR1 as GTSNPN and CDR2 as SVGIG (reference sequence). CDR3 length equals 14 residues. Trimming cost V 0 bases and J 7 bases; bases outside gene matches: 6. The chain's CDR3 is CAWSVLKRGHTQYF. CDR3 in DNA: TGTGCCTGGAGTGTACTGAAGCGGGGGCATACGCAGTATTTT.

The table lists this clonotype with many counts. The V call is TRBV20-1, the J call TRBJ1-6, with D maybe TRBD1 (5 bases). This CDR3 comprises 16 residues. The germline V gene has CDR1 DFQATT and CDR2 SNEGSKA (reference sequence). The V and J ends lost 6 bases and 7 bases respectively, with 22 bases between them. The CDR3 DNA reads as TGCAGTGCCCCCCTTTCAGGGTCGGGGTCCAATTCACCCCTCCACTTT. Amino acids: CSAPLSGSGSNSPLHF.

This clonotype was detected ten times or more. The genes are TRBV6-2 or TRBV6-3 and TRBJ2-3, with D possibly TRBD2 on 6 matching bases. There are 15 residues in the CDR3. Germline V lookup: CDR1 MNHEY, CDR2 SVGEGT. Trimming removed 2 bases from V and 0 bases from J, with 9 bases in between. The DNA for the CDR3 is TGTGCCAGCAGTTACGGACGGGGGAGCACAGATACGCAGTATTTT. Protein: CASSYGRGSTDTQYF.

Note on this clonotype: It differs at one base from a far larger clone, so likely a read error. The J gene is TRBJ2-1, the V gene TRBV2; D is perhaps TRBD2 (6 bases). The CDR3 totals 14 residues. Germline V gene data show CDR1 as SNHLY and CDR2 as FYNNEI. CDR3 in DNA: TGTGCCAGCAGTTCCGCCGGGAGAAACAATGAGCAGCTCTTC. Encoded protein: CASSSAGRNNEQLF.

This clonotype was seen at least ten times. The rearrangement joins TRBV9 to TRBJ2-5; 10 nucleotides match TRBD2. The CDR3 totals 17 residues. Germline assignment: CDR1 SGDLS and CDR2 YYNGEE. The ends lost 4 bases at V and 4 bases at J; junction bases unmatched: 13. The CDR3 region is CASSSLQQRGGRETQYF. The CDR3 coding sequence is TGTGCCAGCAGCTCCCTCCAGCAGCGGGGGGGTCGAGAGACCCAGTACTTC. Full variable domain (outside the CDR3, taken from reference TRBV9 and TRBJ2-5): DSGVTQTPKHLITATGQRVTLRCSPRSGDLSVYWYQQSLDQGLQFLIQYYNGEERAKGNILERFSAQQFPDLHSELNLSSLELGDSALYFCASSSLQQRGGRETQYFGPGTRLLVL.

Only a few counts were recorded for this clonotype. The rearrangement uses TRBV19 and TRBJ2-7, with D possibly being TRBD1 or TRBD2 (5 bases each). Trimming stripped 4 bases from V and 2 bases from J, with 9 bases between. CDR3 length equals 13 residues. CDR1 is LNHDA and CDR2 is SQIVND in the germline V gene (reference sequence). As DNA, the CDR3 is TGTGCCAGTAGTAGACAGACTACCTACGAGCAGTACTTC. Translating gives CASSRQTTYEQYF.

This clonotype appeared many times. This chain joins TRBV20-1 and TRBJ2-7; 12 bases line up with TRBD1. CDR3 length: 14 amino acids. In germline, CDR1 is DFQATT, CDR2 SNEGSKA (reference sequence). J was trimmed by 6 bases and V by 1 base; bases with no gene match: 4. DNA of the CDR3: TGCAGTGCTAGAGGGCCGGGACAGGGGGCCGAGCAGTACTTC. This gives the protein CSARGPGQGAEQYF.

The table lists this clonotype with many counts. This rearrangement joins TRBV29-1 to TRBJ1-1; D call uncertain. CDR3 length: 14 residues. Germline lookup yields CDR1 SQVTM and CDR2 ANQGSEA. V lost 4 bases, J lost 5 bases, and 17 bases lay in between. CDR3 sequence (DNA): TGCAGCGTTGTTGGGAGAGGGATGTGGACTGAAGCTTTCTTT. Residues: CSVVGRGMWTEAFF.

Comments on this clonotype: No conserved phenylalanine or tryptophan is present at the end of the CDR3, so a read error is the likely explanation. The chain joins TRBV4-1 to TRBJ1-1; perhaps TRBD1 as D (6 bases). Germline assignment: CDR1 MGHRA and CDR2 YSYEKL. The ends were cut back, 4 bases at V and 7 bases at J, with 19 bases in the middle. The CDR3 covers 15 residues. CDR3 nucleotides: TGCGCCAGCAGCCTCCAGACAGGCTCCCGACTTGAAGCTTTCCTT. It yields the protein CASSLQTGSRLEAFL.

Many counts were recorded for this clonotype. The CDR3 DNA reads TGTGCCAGCAGTTTAGGGCGACTAGCCAAAAACATTCAGTACTTC. Amino acid sequence: CASSLGRLAKNIQYF. This sequence joins TRBV12-3 or TRBV12-4 and TRBJ2-4; D remains unclear. V was shortened by 1 base and J by 0 bases, with 7 bases between the two germline ends. There are 15 residues in the CDR3.

This clonotype has only a few counts. It may be a read error: a sequence one base away is much more abundant. V is TRBV4-1 and J is TRBJ1-1; TRBD1 is a possible D gene (6 bases). The CDR3 is 16 residues long. V was shortened by 3 bases and J by 5 bases, with 19 bases between the two germline ends. Germline lookup yields CDR1 MGHRA and CDR2 YSYEKL. DNA of the CDR3: TGCGCCAGCAGCCAGGGACCGTACAGGGAGGGTACTGAAGCTTTCTTT. Amino acid sequence: CASSQGPYREGTEAFF.

The count of this clonotype is one. A much larger clone differs from this one at a single base, so this may be a read error. The chain links TRBV19 to TRBJ1-5; TRBD1 might be the D (6 bases). The CDR3 loop spans 14 amino acids. Germline V lookup: CDR1 LNHDA, CDR2 SQIVND (reference sequence). V lost 6 bases, J lost 4 bases, and 13 bases lay in between. CDR3 sequence reads: CASRNRVVNQPQHF. CDR3 DNA: TGTGCCAGTAGAAACAGGGTAGTTAATCAGCCCCAGCATTTT.

This clonotype was seen many times. This sequence joins TRBV20-1 and TRBJ2-5, with 10 positions matching TRBD1. This CDR3 is built from 15 residues. The V and J ends lost 5 bases and 1 base, in that order; junction bases with no gene match: 7. Germline-derived CDR1 and CDR2 are DFQATT and SNEGSKA (reference sequence). The DNA for the CDR3 is TGCAGTGCTTACTCGGACAGGGGGTCCCAAGAGACCCAGTACTTC. It is translated as CSAYSDRGSQETQYF.

The DNA of the CDR3 is TGTGCCAGCAGCTTAGTCCTAGCTTGGGGGGATCCCTACGAGCAGTACTTC. This translates into CASSLVLAWGDPYEQYF. The chain is built from TRBV7-2 and TRBJ2-7, with TRBD2 as a possible D gene (6 bases). V was shortened by 1 base and J by 2 bases, with 18 bases between the two germline ends. The CDR3 is 17 amino acids. Germline V gene sequence: CDR1 SGHTA, CDR2 FQGNSA.

This clonotype showed up many times. The genes are TRBV12-3 or TRBV12-4 and TRBJ2-4; 8 bases match TRBD1. The ends lost 5 bases at V and 7 bases at J; junction bases unmatched: 10. The CDR3 loop spans 15 amino acids. DNA for the CDR3: TGTGCCAGCAGTCCCCTAGCAGGGGGCCGGAACATTCAGTACTTC. This codes for CASSPLAGGRNIQYF.

This clonotype was found many times. The genes are TRBV30 and TRBJ1-3; D is unresolved. This CDR3 has 15 amino acids. Trimming took 2 bases from V and 2 from J, leaving 13 bases between them. Germline CDR1 and CDR2: GTSNPN and SVGIG (reference sequence). The CDR3 is CAWSFRREPGNTIYF. CDR3 bases: TGTGCCTGGAGTTTCAGGAGGGAACCTGGAAACACCATATATTTT.

This clonotype showed up many times. The chain links TRBV30 to TRBJ2-2, with 11 nucleotides matching TRBD1. The CDR3 totals 16 residues. Trimming removed 3 bases from V and 5 bases from J; junction bases left unmatched: 8. The V gene's germline CDR1 is GTSNPN and CDR2 SVGIG (reference sequence). The CDR3, as DNA: TGTGCCTGGAGGGGCATCGGGACAGGGGGAACCGGGGAGCTGTTTTTT. Amino acids: CAWRGIGTGGTGELFF.

This clonotype was seen at least ten times. The V gene is TRBV7-9, the J gene TRBJ2-3; perhaps TRBD1 as D (6 bases). Trimming stripped 5 bases from V and 2 bases from J, with 8 bases between. Per germline, CDR1 SEHNR and CDR2 FQNEAQ (reference sequence). The CDR3 runs to 13 residues. The CDR3 sequence is CASSQGPTDTQYF. CDR3 sequence (DNA): TGTGCCAGCAGCCAGGGGCCCACAGATACGCAGTATTTT. The variable domain in full, with the rest retrieved from reference TRBV7-9 and TRBJ2-3, is DTGVSQNPRHKITKRGQNVTFRCDPISEHNRLYWYRQTLGQGPEFLTYFQNEAQLEKSRLLSDRFSAERPKGSFSTLEIQRTEQGDSAMYLCASSQGPTDTQYFGPGTRLTVL.

The chain combines TRBV28 with TRBJ2-5, with D possibly being TRBD1 or TRBD2 (5 bases each). CDR1 is MDHEN and CDR2 is SYDVKM in the germline V gene. This CDR3 has 15 residues. The V and J ends lost 5 bases and 4 bases respectively, with 17 bases between them. The chain's CDR3 is CASSPGTVLGETQYF. The CDR3 coding sequence is TGTGCCAGCAGTCCCGGGACCGTTCTCGGAGAGACCCAGTACTTC.

The V call is TRBV19, the J call TRBJ1-5; maybe TRBD1 (5 bases). The CDR3 consists of 14 residues. V dropped 7 bases and J dropped 0 bases, with 10 bases sitting between them. Germline-derived CDR1 and CDR2 are LNHDA and SQIVND (reference sequence). CDR3 coding DNA: TGTGCCAGTAAGGGGATGGATAGCAATCAGCCCCAGCATTTT. It codes for CASKGMDSNQPQHF.